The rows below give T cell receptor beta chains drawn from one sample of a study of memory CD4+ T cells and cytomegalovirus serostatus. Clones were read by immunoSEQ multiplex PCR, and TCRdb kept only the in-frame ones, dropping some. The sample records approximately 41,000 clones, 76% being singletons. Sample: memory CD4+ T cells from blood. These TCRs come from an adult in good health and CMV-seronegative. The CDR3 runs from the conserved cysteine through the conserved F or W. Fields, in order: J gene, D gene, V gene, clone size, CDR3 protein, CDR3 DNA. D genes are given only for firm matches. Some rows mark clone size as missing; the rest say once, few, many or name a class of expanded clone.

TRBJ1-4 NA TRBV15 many CATTTRAGGKEKLFF TGTGCCACCACCACTCGGGCCGGGGGTAAGGAAAAACTGTTTTTT
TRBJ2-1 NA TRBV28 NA CASSLTLDNEQFF TGTGCCAGCAGTTTAACACTAGACAATGAGCAGTTCTTC
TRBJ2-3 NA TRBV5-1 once CASSFMGGSADTQYF TGCGCCAGCAGCTTTATGGGGGGAAGCGCAGATACGCAGTATTTT
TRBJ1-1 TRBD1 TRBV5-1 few CASSSGTVEAFF TGCGCCAGCAGCTCCGGGACAGTTGAAGCTTTCTTT
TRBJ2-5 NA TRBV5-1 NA CASSPQPPQETQYF TGCGCCAGCAGCCCACAACCTCCCCAAGAGACCCAGTACTTC
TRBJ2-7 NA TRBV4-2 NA CASSQAADSSYEQYF TGTGCCAGCAGCCAGGCTGCGGACAGCTCCTACGAGCAGTACTTC
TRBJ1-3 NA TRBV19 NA CASVKGDSGNTIYF TGTGCCAGTGTCAAAGGGGACTCTGGAAACACCATATATTTT
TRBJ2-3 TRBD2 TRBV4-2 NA CASSQGLATDTQYF TGTGCCAGCAGCCAAGGACTAGCAACAGATACGCAGTATTTT
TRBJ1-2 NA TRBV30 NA CAWTDGNYGYTF TGTGCCTGGACGGACGGTAACTATGGCTACACCTTC
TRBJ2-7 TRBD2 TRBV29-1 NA CSVTGTSGGTYEQYF TGCAGCGTCACCGGGACTAGCGGGGGCACCTACGAGCAGTACTTC
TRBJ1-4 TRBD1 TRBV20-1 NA CSAPRGEKLFF TGCAGTGCCCCCAGGGGGGAAAAACTGTTTTTT
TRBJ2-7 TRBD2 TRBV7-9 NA CASSLGTRPPYEQYF TGTGCCAGCAGCTTAGGGACTAGGCCTCCCTACGAGCAGTACTTC
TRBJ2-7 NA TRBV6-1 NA CASSDHATGSSYEQYF TGTGCCAGCAGTGACCACGCGACGGGTAGCTCCTACGAGCAGTACTTC
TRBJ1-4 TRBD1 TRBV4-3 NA CASSQGTRGRGEKLFF TGCGCCAGCAGCCAAGGGACCAGGGGGCGGGGGGAAAAACTGTTTTTT
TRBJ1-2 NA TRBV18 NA CASSPEKGESYGYTF TGTGCCAGCTCACCGGAAAAGGGGGAGAGCTATGGCTACACCTTC
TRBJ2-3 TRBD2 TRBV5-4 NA CATSLRGGLEYF TGTGCCACCTCCCTGCGAGGGGGACTAGAGTATTTT
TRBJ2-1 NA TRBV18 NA CASSKDSLGDEQFF TGTGCCAGCTCCAAGGACTCTTTAGGCGATGAGCAGTTCTTC
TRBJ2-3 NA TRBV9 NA CASSVGGNRPDTQYF TGTGCCAGCAGCGTCGGAGGGAATAGGCCAGATACGCAGTATTTT